This T cell receptor beta chain came from a study of shared clonotypes between healthy human individuals. As for the study in general: Per donor, CD8 memory used one plate, CD8 naive used two, CD4 memory used three and CD4 naive used three.

With regard to this clone: Antigen specificity is unknown.

Study-wide findings and caveats: The naive CD4 repertoires of several donors were compared, and around 5.1% of clonotypes were shared.

Sorted-subset replicate PCR reactions were performed with approximately 200 ng DNA, corresponding to 30,000 to 35,000 T cell genomes. Profiled with immunoSEQ multiplex PCR; TCRdb holds only in-frame clones, not every one. The sample contains around 750,000 clones, approximately 74% of which appear only once. Input material: memory CD4+ T cells sorted from blood. The subset was: CD45RA-negative fraction. The sequence was collected from a woman in her twenties or thirties in good health.

The DNA of the CDR3 is TGCAGCGCCCTAGTCGGGACAGGGTACTCCTACGAGCAGTACTTC. As protein: CSALVGTGYSYEQYF. V usage is TRBV29-1 and J usage is TRBJ2-7, with TRBD1 matching over 9 bases. Germline assignment: CDR1 SQVTM and CDR2 ANQGSEA. This CDR3 region has 15 residues. J gave up 0 bases and V 7 bases, and 10 bases lay outside the gene matches.